Following are 28 T cell receptor beta chains from one sample sequenced in a study of T cells in Graves' hyperthyroidism and ophthalmopathy. RNA transcripts served as the template for amplifying TCR beta CDR3 regions. With the HTBI primer set, the TCR CDR3 went through a first round of RT-PCR. Each CDR3 protein gets one entry after TCRdb re-called the multiplex PCR reads with MiXCR. The sample shows 150,000 to 200,000 distinct CDR3 sequences, 9.4% of them seen only once. The sequenced sample consisted of blood. These receptors were obtained from a woman under 30 with Graves' hyperthyroidism that later progressed to Graves' ophthalmopathy.

This clonotype showed up many times. V gene TRBV3-1 combines with J gene TRBJ1-4; D gene unclear. Germline CDR1 reads LGHDT; CDR2 reads YNNKEL (reference sequence). CDR3 size: 16 residues. The V end was cut by 4 bases, the J end by 0 bases, with 12 bases between. CDR3 nucleotides: TGTGCCAGCAGCCCCGGCGGACTCACAACTAATGAAAAACTGTTTTTT. It yields the protein CASSPGGLTTNEKLFF.

This clonotype was seen ten or more times. The gene calls are TRBV4-2 and TRBJ2-1, with D unresolved. V lost 0 bases, J lost 5 bases, and 8 bases lay in between. Germline lookup yields CDR1 LGHNA and CDR2 YNFKEQ. The CDR3 has 14 residues. CDR3 sequence reads: CASSQELADNEQFF. DNA for the CDR3: TGTGCCAGCAGCCAAGAACTGGCAGACAATGAGCAGTTCTTC.

This clonotype was seen only a few times. One base away lies a much larger clone, so this may be a sequencing read error. The gene calls are TRBV7-3 and TRBJ2-3, with D perhaps TRBD2 (5 bases). The germline V gene has CDR1 SGHTA and CDR2 FQGTGA. V lost 0 bases and J lost 4, with 17 bases in between. The CDR3 extends over 17 amino acids. The CDR3 loop is CASSLTGVARAPDTQYF. In DNA form, the CDR3 reads TGTGCCAGCAGCTTAACGGGAGTAGCCCGAGCCCCAGATACGCAGTATTTT.

This clonotype was counted ten times or more. The chain couples TRBV12-3 or TRBV12-4 to TRBJ1-5; D not certain. The V gene lost 8 bases and the J gene lost 6 bases, with 14 bases spanning the gap. There are 13 residues in the CDR3. The CDR3 sequence is CASGSSEIQPQHF. In DNA, the CDR3 is TGTGCCAGCGGGTCCTCCGAAATTCAGCCCCAGCATTTT.

This clonotype was counted at least ten times. The chain carries TRBV19 and TRBJ1-5; tentative D call: TRBD1 (6 bases). The CDR3 length is 14 residues. Germline V CDR1 and CDR2: LNHDA, SQIVND (reference sequence). The V and J ends lost 4 bases and 5 bases respectively, with 12 bases between them. CDR3: CASSTTGFDQPQHF. Written as DNA, the CDR3 is TGTGCCAGTAGTACCACAGGGTTTGATCAGCCCCAGCATTTT.

This clonotype was recorded at least ten times. The chain uses TRBV5-6 and TRBJ1-4, with D unresolved. This CDR3 is 14 amino acids long. The germline V gene has CDR1 SGHDT and CDR2 YYEEEE. Trimming stripped 0 bases from V and 7 bases from J, with 10 bases between. This chain's CDR3 is CASSLGQWREKLFF. The CDR3 DNA reads TGTGCCAGCAGCTTGGGGCAGTGGCGTGAAAAACTGTTTTTT.

The table lists this clonotype with many counts. This rearrangement joins TRBV3-1 to TRBJ1-5; D is undetermined. Deletions cut 1 base from V and 2 bases from J, with 6 bases between. From germline, CDR1 is LGHDT and CDR2 YNNKEL (reference sequence). This CDR3 contains 14 residues. DNA of the CDR3: TGTGCCAGCAGCCAAGGAGGTGGCAATCAGCCCCAGCATTTT. Encoded protein: CASSQGGGNQPQHF. The full variable domain, with the rest looked up from reference TRBV3-1 and TRBJ1-5, is DTAVSQTPKYLVTQMGNDKSIKCEQNLGHDTMYWYKQDSKKFLKIMFSYNNKELIINETVPNRFSPKSPDKAHLNLHINSLELGDSAVYFCASSQGGGNQPQHFGDGTRLSIL.

The CDR3 DNA follows: TGTGCCAGTAGTATAGGGACAGGGGACATACCCGGAGAGACCCAGTACTTC. It translates to CASSIGTGDIPGETQYF. This rearrangement joins TRBV19 to TRBJ2-5, with 9 bases fitting TRBD1. From germline, CDR1 is LNHDA and CDR2 SQIVND (reference sequence). V lost 1 base and J lost 4; bases outside the gene matches: 10. The CDR3 spans 17 residues.

This clonotype has a count of ten or more. The chain uses TRBV3-1 and TRBJ2-1; 11 bases match TRBD2. The CDR3 length is 14 residues. Germline values: CDR1 LGHDT, CDR2 YNNKEL (reference sequence). J was trimmed by 10 bases and V by 5 bases; bases with no gene match: 7. CDR3 loop: CASSGVAGGQEQFF. For the CDR3, the DNA is TGTGCCAGCAGCGGGGTAGCGGGAGGGCAGGAGCAGTTCTTC.

This clonotype was detected a few times. One base away lies a much larger clone, so this may be a sequencing read error. V usage is TRBV29-1 and J usage is TRBJ1-2, with 9 bases matching TRBD1. V trimming: 5 bases; J trimming: 4 bases; junction bases outside the gene matches: 8. CDR3 length: 14 amino acids. Germline V lookup: CDR1 SQVTM, CDR2 ANQGSEA. The CDR3 spells CSVPVLTGGYGYTF. The CDR3 DNA is TGCAGCGTTCCCGTTTTGACAGGGGGCTATGGCTACACCTTC. Full variable domain (remainder filled in from reference TRBV29-1 and TRBJ1-2): SAVISQKPSRDICQRGTSLTIQCQVDSQVTMMFWYRQQPGQSLTLIATANQGSEATYESGFVIDKFPISRPNLTFSTLTVSNMSPEDSSIYLCSVPVLTGGYGYTFGSGTRLTVV.

This clonotype was detected ten times or more. The chain couples TRBV10-3 to TRBJ1-4; a possible D gene is TRBD1 (5 bases). Trimming pared 7 bases from V and 7 bases from J, leaving 16 bases between. The CDR3 has 14 residues. In germline, CDR1 is ENHRY, CDR2 SYGVKD. The CDR3 is CAIKAAERGEKLFF. CDR3 nucleotide sequence: TGTGCCATCAAAGCGGCCGAAAGGGGTGAAAAACTGTTTTTT.

This clonotype has at least ten counts. The chain uses TRBV28 and TRBJ2-5; 12 nucleotides match TRBD2. The CDR3 spans 18 residues. V lost 5 bases, J lost 2 bases, and 12 bases stayed unmatched. From germline, CDR1 is MDHEN and CDR2 SYDVKM. This CDR3 reads CASSPGWGLAGQQETQYF. The DNA of the CDR3 is TGTGCCAGCAGTCCCGGGTGGGGACTAGCGGGCCAACAAGAGACCCAGTACTTC.

V and J are TRBV9 and TRBJ1-1; weak D call: TRBD1 (5 bases). CDR1 is SGDLS, CDR2 YYNGEE, per germline. There are 15 residues in the CDR3. Trimming took off 0 bases at V and 0 bases at J, with 9 bases between the two ends. This CDR3 is CASSVGGEVNTEAFF. The DNA of the CDR3 is TGTGCCAGCAGCGTAGGAGGGGAGGTGAACACTGAAGCTTTCTTT.

This clonotype was counted many times. The gene calls are TRBV27 and TRBJ1-5, with D maybe TRBD1 (6 bases). The CDR3 length is 17 residues. Trimming shortened V by 0 bases and J by 4 bases, and 16 bases separated the two germline ends. The V gene's germline CDR1 is MNHEY and CDR2 SMNVEV (reference sequence). Written as DNA, the CDR3 is TGTGCCAGCAGTTTATCGTTCAGGGGTAGTTTTAATCAGCCCCAGCATTTT. Translation: CASSLSFRGSFNQPQHF.

This clonotype was counted ten times or more. The chain combines TRBV7-9 with TRBJ1-1; 8 nucleotides line up with TRBD1. This CDR3 is built from 14 residues. V was clipped by 1 base and J by 7 bases; unmatched bases: 5. The germline gives CDR1 SEHNR, CDR2 FQNEAQ (reference sequence). CDR3: CASSLGQGLGEAFF. The CDR3 nucleotides are TGTGCCAGCAGCTTAGGACAGGGGTTAGGTGAAGCTTTCTTT.

Many counts were recorded for this clonotype. The chain combines TRBV6-1 with TRBJ1-2, with 12 bases matching TRBD1. The J segment lost 3 bases and the V segment lost 6 bases, leaving 8 bases of the junction unmatched. The CDR3 length is 16 residues. The germline gives CDR1 MNHNS, CDR2 SASEGT. The CDR3 bases are TGTGCCAGCAGAACCGGGACAGGGGGCTTGTACTATGGCTACACCTTC. Residues: CASRTGTGGLYYGYTF.

This clonotype was counted ten times or more. The CDR3 protein is CSANGGKGKDTQYF. The CDR3 DNA sequence: TGCAGTGCTAACGGGGGGAAAGGGAAAGATACGCAGTATTTT. The chain carries TRBV20-1 and TRBJ2-3; 7 bases are a match to TRBD2. Germline assignment: CDR1 DFQATT and CDR2 SNEGSKA (reference sequence). V was pared by 4 bases and J by 5 bases, with 9 bases of the junction left unmatched. The CDR3 contains 14 residues.

A note on this clonotype: A much bigger clone sits one base away, suggesting this may be a read error. The chain combines TRBV30 with TRBJ1-4; D gene unclear. CDR3 length equals 12 residues. Trimming took 5 bases from V and 8 from J, leaving 12 bases between them. Germline loops: CDR1 GTSNPN, CDR2 SVGIG (reference sequence). The CDR3 region is CAWGTLGEKLFF. The CDR3 region has the DNA TGTGCCTGGGGTACCCTGGGGGAAAAACTGTTTTTT.

This clonotype was counted at least ten times. The genes are TRBV7-8 and TRBJ2-5, with a weak D call TRBD2 (6 bases). Germline V gene lookup returns CDR1 SGHVS and CDR2 FQNEAQ. Between the trimmed V and J ends, which lost 5 bases and 3 bases, there was a span of 13 bases. The CDR3 covers 14 residues. The CDR3 here is CASSPGTSKETQYF. In DNA, the CDR3 is TGTGCCAGCAGCCCGGGGACTTCAAAAGAGACCCAGTACTTC. The complete variable domain, with remaining parts taken from reference TRBV7-8 and TRBJ2-5, reads GAGVSQSPRYKVAKRGQDVALRCDPISGHVSLFWYQQALGQGPEFLTYFQNEAQLDKSGLPSDRFFAERPEGSVSTLKIQRTQQEDSAVYLCASSPGTSKETQYFGPGTRLLVL.

This clonotype appeared many times. The chain couples TRBV12-3 or TRBV12-4 to TRBJ2-2, with 13 bases matching TRBD2. V dropped 6 bases and J dropped 7; count of bases not matched to a gene: 5. This CDR3 region has 15 residues. CDR3 protein: CASSGLAGVGGELFF. The DNA of the CDR3 is TGTGCCAGCAGCGGACTAGCGGGAGTGGGCGGGGAGCTGTTTTTT.

This clonotype was seen many times. V is TRBV11-3 and J is TRBJ2-2; the D gene could be TRBD1 or TRBD2 (6 bases each). Germline assignment: CDR1 SGHNT and CDR2 YENEEA. Between the trimmed V and J ends, which lost 4 bases and 0 bases, there was a span of 21 bases. This CDR3 has 19 amino acids. CDR3 sequence (DNA): TGTGCCAGCAGCTACTACCCCGGGGGCACCTCCGCGAACACCGGGGAGCTGTTTTTT. Its protein is CASSYYPGGTSANTGELFF.

This clonotype has a count of ten or more. V gene TRBV30 combines with J gene TRBJ2-2; 9 bases match TRBD1. Germline V CDR1 and CDR2: GTSNPN, SVGIG (reference sequence). The CDR3 runs 16 residues. Germline trimming cut 7 bases from V and 0 bases from J; bases unmatched to any gene: 9. The CDR3 protein is CAFPTGGTSNTGELFF. DNA for the CDR3: TGTGCCTTCCCGACAGGGGGGACGTCGAACACCGGGGAGCTGTTTTTT.

This clonotype was picked up many times. The rearrangement joins TRBV3-1 to TRBJ1-2, with D unresolved. V shed 0 bases and J shed 4 bases, with 15 bases lying between them. The germline CDR1 and CDR2 sequences are LGHDT and YNNKEL (reference sequence). There are 16 residues in the CDR3. The CDR3 reads CASSQDSRESGYGYTF. The CDR3 DNA reads as TGTGCCAGCAGCCAAGATTCCCGGGAATCGGGCTATGGCTACACCTTC.

This clonotype was seen at least ten times. The V and J genes are TRBV27 and TRBJ2-2, with D possibly matching TRBD1 (6 bases). Per germline, CDR1 MNHEY and CDR2 SMNVEV (reference sequence). V shed 3 bases and J shed 1 base, with 9 bases lying between them. CDR3 length: 15 residues. The CDR3 DNA sequence: TGTGCCAGCAGTTTTGAGGGGGTGAACACCGGGGAGCTGTTTTTT. Encoded protein: CASSFEGVNTGELFF.

In this sample, this clonotype turned up many times. The chain couples TRBV29-1 to TRBJ2-5; unclear D gene. This CDR3 comprises 10 residues. Germline V gene lookup returns CDR1 SQVTM and CDR2 ANQGSEA. The CDR3 bases are TGCAGTTTAGGAGCTGAGACCCAGTACTTC. Its translation: CSLGAETQYF.

This clonotype was seen more than once but under ten times. The rearrangement uses TRBV7-9 and TRBJ1-4; D is possibly TRBD1 (5 bases). CDR1 SEHNR and CDR2 FQNEAQ come from the germline V gene (reference sequence). Trimming pared 5 bases from V and 0 bases from J, leaving 22 bases between. This CDR3 region has 19 residues. The CDR3 is CASSPSRTRDRPTNEKLFF. In DNA, the CDR3 is TGTGCCAGCAGCCCAAGTCGCACCAGAGACAGACCAACTAATGAAAAACTGTTTTTT. Full variable domain (outside the CDR3, taken from reference TRBV7-9 and TRBJ1-4): DTGVSQNPRHKITKRGQNVTFRCDPISEHNRLYWYRQTLGQGPEFLTYFQNEAQLEKSRLLSDRFSAERPKGSFSTLEIQRTEQGDSAMYLCASSPSRTRDRPTNEKLFFGSGTQLSVL.

This clonotype has ten or more counts. CDR3 sequence reads: CASSRRKGQNTEAFF. The CDR3 DNA reads as TGTGCCAGCAGTCGGAGAAAGGGACAGAACACTGAAGCTTTCTTT. This chain uses TRBV12-3 or TRBV12-4 with TRBJ1-1, with D possibly TRBD1 on 6 matching bases. Trimming shortened V by 5 bases and J by 1 base, and 14 bases separated the two germline ends. The CDR3 is 15 residues long.

This clonotype was recorded at least ten times. The V gene is TRBV6-1, the J gene TRBJ2-7; either TRBD1 or TRBD2 may supply D (5 bases each). Germline V gene sequence: CDR1 MNHNS, CDR2 SASEGT. Trimming stripped 8 bases from V and 4 bases from J, with 18 bases between. The CDR3 is 14 amino acids. This CDR3 reads CASGGSSSVYEQYF. In nucleotides, the CDR3 is TGTGCCAGCGGGGGAAGCAGTAGCGTTTACGAGCAGTACTTC.